This TCR beta chain stems from a study of control samples from healthy donors and cancer patients. The table lists this clone with a count of one. The CDR3 contains 16 residues. From germline, CDR1 is KGHSH and CDR2 LQKENI. The germline V and J ends were trimmed by 4 bases and 3 bases, with 16 bases remaining between them. Method: immunoSEQ multiplex PCR; TCRdb's copy keeps in-frame clones and lacks some. The sample holds about 92,000 clones, approximately 78% seen once. The sequence came from a woman between 55 and 75 years old in good health. The material sequenced was blood. The chain links TRBV18 to TRBJ1-3; D gene uncertain. CDR3 protein: CASSQAKTAFGNTIYF. The CDR3 DNA sequence: TGTGCCAGCTCACAGGCGAAGACCGCCTTTGGAAACACCATATATTTT.